This entry is about one TCR beta chain. Antigen specificity is unknown. The data were taken from a study of shared clonotypes between healthy human individuals. Turning to the study itself: A donor's plate count was three for CD4 naive and three for CD4 memory; CD8 naive had two and CD8 memory one.

Findings and caveats of the study: Naive subsets, compared against memory subsets, generally had larger estimated richness values. Among non-shared clonotypes, generation probabilities were lower than among those shared by all four donors.

The CDR3 spans 13 residues. Trimming removed 4 bases from V and 8 bases from J, with 11 bases in between. Looked up from germline, CDR1 is SGHTA and CDR2 is FQGTGA. Sequencing was performed with immunoSEQ multiplex PCR; in TCRdb, only in-frame clones are kept and a portion is missing. The table records some 2.3 million clones, 90% to 95% of them present only once. J is TRBJ2-2 and V is TRBV7-3; D gene unclear. Source material: naive CD4+ T cells from PBMCs. The sample's subset: CD45RA+ positively selected. The TCR was taken from a man aged 18 to 29 in good health. Some clones in this sample may be carry-over from other donors' samples. The CDR3 bases are TGTGCCAGCAGCTCAACCTGGGGAGGGGAGCTGTTTTTT. It encodes CASSSTWGGELFF.